A single sample gave rise to the 27 T cell receptor beta chains below, sequenced in a study of blood T cell repertoires in COVID-19. Clones were sequenced by immunoSEQ multiplex PCR, and TCRdb holds only the in-frame ones, with some missing. The profile covers just over 650,000 clones, with approximately 90% appearing a single time and 0.2% to 0.3% taken by the ten largest. Sequences were obtained from peripheral blood. Receptor source: a woman aged 18 to 35 with acute or convalescent COVID-19.

This chain uses TRBV2 with TRBJ2-7; D ambiguous. The CDR3 runs to 14 residues. The germline gives CDR1 SNHLY, CDR2 FYNNEI. With 7 bases removed from V and 0 bases from J, the gap between germline ends came to 13 bases. The CDR3 reads CASMRTESSYEQYF. The CDR3 DNA sequence: TGTGCCAGCATGAGAACAGAGAGCTCCTACGAGCAGTACTTC.

The CDR3 is CASSPGRWDSRNTEAFF. CDR3 bases: TGTGCCAGCAGCCCAGGGAGGTGGGACTCAAGGAACACTGAAGCTTTCTTT. This chain joins TRBV6-2 or TRBV6-3 and TRBJ1-1; the D gene is possibly TRBD1 (5 bases). Germline lookup yields CDR1 MNHEY and CDR2 SVGEGT. V shed 6 bases and J shed 1 base, with 21 bases lying between them. The CDR3 length is 17 residues.

The gene calls are TRBV6-5 and TRBJ2-2; no reliable D call. Per the germline V gene, CDR1 is MNHEY and CDR2 is SVGAGI. The CDR3 length is 15 residues. Between the trimmed V and J ends, which lost 5 bases and 1 base, there was a span of 11 bases. CDR3 sequence reads: CASSHHIENTGELFF. The DNA for the CDR3 is TGTGCCAGCAGTCACCACATTGAGAACACCGGGGAGCTGTTTTTT.

The J gene is TRBJ1-4, the V gene TRBV18; D is perhaps TRBD1 (6 bases). This CDR3 is 15 amino acids long. The germline CDR1 and CDR2 sequences are KGHSH and LQKENI. With 3 bases removed from V and 3 bases from J, the gap between germline ends came to 11 bases. DNA for the CDR3: TGTGCCAGCTCACCCCTCGCAGGGGCTAATGAAAAACTGTTTTTT. This encodes CASSPLAGANEKLFF.

This chain joins TRBV5-5 and TRBJ1-2; unclear D gene. V was pared by 0 bases and J by 0 bases, with 9 bases between. The CDR3 loop spans 15 amino acids. Germline CDR1 and CDR2: SGHKS and YYEKEE (reference sequence). Here the CDR3 reads CASSLARPANYGYTF. In nucleotides, the CDR3 is TGTGCCAGCAGCTTGGCCAGGCCAGCTAACTATGGCTACACCTTC.

The CDR3 loop is CASTLGRIEAFF. CDR3 sequence (DNA): TGTGCCAGCACCCTAGGGAGGATTGAAGCTTTCTTT. The chain carries TRBV11-2 and TRBJ1-1; D remains unclear. Trimming took 7 bases from V and 7 from J, leaving 13 bases between them. Germline CDR1 reads SGHAT; CDR2 reads FQNNGV. The CDR3 runs 12 residues.

V is TRBV2 and J is TRBJ2-3, with D possibly being TRBD2 (6 bases). The CDR3 totals 14 residues. Germline V lookup: CDR1 SNHLY, CDR2 FYNNEI. V lost 3 bases and J lost 0, with 7 bases in between. The CDR3 protein is CASSEGGSTDTQYF. The DNA of the CDR3 is TGTGCCAGCAGTGAGGGGGGTAGCACAGATACGCAGTATTTT.

The gene calls are TRBV10-1 and TRBJ2-4, with 8 bases aligning to TRBD1. The CDR3 spans 14 residues. Germline CDR1 WNHNN, CDR2 SYGVQD (reference sequence). The junction had 5 bases not matched to a gene; V was cut back by 4 bases and J by 6 bases. The CDR3 is CASSVITGGNIQYF. DNA for the CDR3: TGCGCCAGCAGTGTCATCACAGGGGGAAACATTCAGTACTTC.

The V call is TRBV7-8, the J call TRBJ1-1; 9 bases match TRBD1. The V segment lost 1 base and the J segment 7 bases; nucleotides outside the gene matches: 7. The CDR3 is 15 residues long. Germline V gene sequence: CDR1 SGHVS, CDR2 FQNEAQ. Written as DNA, the CDR3 is TGTGCCAGCAGCTTAGAATGGGACAGGGCCGATGAAGCTTTCTTT. It encodes CASSLEWDRADEAFF.

The rearrangement joins TRBV5-4 to TRBJ1-3; 8 bases match TRBD1. Germline V gene data show CDR1 as SGHNT and CDR2 as YYREEE (reference sequence). CDR3 length: 14 residues. J was trimmed by 4 bases and V by 2 bases; bases with no gene match: 2. In DNA form, the CDR3 reads TGTGCCAGCAGCTTAGACAGGGGAGGAAACACCATATATTTT. It translates to CASSLDRGGNTIYF.

This clone appeared once. V is TRBV5-4 and J is TRBJ2-1; possible D gene TRBD2, 7 bases. The CDR3 contains 14 residues. Germline CDR1 SGHNT, CDR2 YYREEE (reference sequence). Deletions cut 4 bases from V and 4 bases from J, with 12 bases between. CDR3 nucleotide sequence: TGTGCCAGCAGCCCCGGGGGGCGGTACAATGAGCAGTTCTTC. Translating gives CASSPGGRYNEQFF.

The chain combines TRBV7-3 with TRBJ1-1; tentatively, D is TRBD1 (5 bases). The CDR3 has 15 amino acids. CDR1 SGHTA and CDR2 FQGTGA come from the germline V gene. The V and J ends lost 5 bases and 1 base respectively, with 14 bases between them. This CDR3 is CASSPGTRGNTEAFF. CDR3 DNA: TGTGCCAGCAGCCCGGGGACGCGGGGGAACACTGAAGCTTTCTTT.

This chain connects TRBV6-1 to TRBJ2-5; possible D gene TRBD1, 5 bases. V was shortened by 4 bases and J by 5 bases, with 23 bases between the two germline ends. This CDR3 has 17 amino acids. CDR1 and CDR2 (germline): MNHNS, SASEGT. The chain's CDR3 is CASSVTIPWGSKETQYF. Written as DNA, the CDR3 is TGTGCCAGCAGTGTTACTATTCCGTGGGGCTCCAAGGAGACCCAGTACTTC.

The rearrangement uses TRBV27 and TRBJ1-2; the match to TRBD1 covers 8 bases. Germline loops: CDR1 MNHEY, CDR2 SMNVEV (reference sequence). The CDR3 has 16 residues. The V and J ends lost 5 bases and 5 bases, in that order; junction bases with no gene match: 13. DNA of the CDR3: TGTGCCAGCAGTGACCTGACAGGGGCCCAGTTGTATGGCTACACCTTC. Its protein is CASSDLTGAQLYGYTF.

The V call is TRBV29-1, the J call TRBJ2-2; TRBD1 is a possible D gene (6 bases). This CDR3 has 12 residues. V was shortened by 2 bases and J by 15 bases, with 16 bases between the two germline ends. Per germline, CDR1 SQVTM and CDR2 ANQGSEA. The CDR3 is CSVETGQTELFF. CDR3 DNA sequence: TGCAGCGTTGAAACAGGGCAGACAGAGTTGTTTTTT.

The chain combines TRBV24-1 with TRBJ1-1; D uncertain. The germline gives CDR1 KGHDR, CDR2 SFDVKD. Deletions cut 6 bases from V and 1 base from J, with 8 bases between. The length of the CDR3 is 13 residues. CDR3 coding DNA: TGTGCCACCAGTCTGGCGGGGAACACTGAAGCTTTCTTT. Translating gives CATSLAGNTEAFF.

The chain is built from TRBV27 and TRBJ1-2, with D perhaps TRBD1 (6 bases). The CDR3 spans 17 residues. Germline V gives CDR1 MNHEY, CDR2 SMNVEV (reference sequence). Between the trimmed V and J ends, which lost 0 bases and 3 bases, there was a span of 17 bases. The CDR3 sequence is CASSLSRGQGTHYGYTF. The CDR3 nucleotides are TGTGCCAGCAGTTTATCGCGGGGGCAGGGGACGCACTATGGCTACACCTTC.

The chain carries TRBV5-1 and TRBJ2-2, with D tentatively TRBD1 (6 bases). The CDR3 sequence is 13 residues long. Per the germline V gene, CDR1 is SGHRS and CDR2 is YFSETQ. V dropped 4 bases and J dropped 6 bases, with 10 bases sitting between them. The CDR3 DNA sequence: TGCGCCAGCAGCGCAGGGGTGGCCGGGGAGCTGTTTTTT. Amino acid sequence: CASSAGVAGELFF.

J is TRBJ1-1 and V is TRBV29-1; D call uncertain. From germline, CDR1 is SQVTM and CDR2 ANQGSEA. CDR3 length: 14 amino acids. V dropped 2 bases and J dropped 3 bases, with 13 bases sitting between them. The CDR3 coding sequence is TGCAGCGTTGAAAGGCGGCCCCTTGACACTGAAGCTTTCTTT. Protein sequence: CSVERRPLDTEAFF.

This clone has just a few counts. The chain recombines TRBV28 with TRBJ1-2, with 9 bases that match TRBD1. CDR3 length equals 14 residues. Looked up from germline, CDR1 is MDHEN and CDR2 is SYDVKM. The V gene end was trimmed by 5 bases and the J gene end by 8 bases; junction bases not matched to a gene: 9. The CDR3 nucleotides are TGTGCCAGCAGTGAAACACACAGGGGGCTGGGCTACACCTTC. Residues: CASSETHRGLGYTF.

The rearrangement uses TRBV21-1 and TRBJ1-2. TRBV21-1 is classified as a pseudogene. The CDR3 has 16 amino acids. CDR3 coding DNA: TGTGCCAGCAGCAAATGGCGGCCGGTTACCTACTATGGCTACACCTTC. Translated: CASSKWRPVTYYGYTF.

CDR3: CAWSAPRTGASEQYF. DNA for the CDR3: TGTGCCTGGAGTGCCCCCCGGACAGGGGCGAGCGAGCAGTACTTC. This sequence joins TRBV30 and TRBJ2-7; 9 bases fit TRBD1. Germline loops: CDR1 GTSNPN, CDR2 SVGIG (reference sequence). V lost 1 base, J lost 6 bases, and 10 bases stayed unmatched. CDR3 length equals 15 residues.

DNA for the CDR3: TGTGCCAGCAGTTACGGTATAGTGGGAGGTGAAGCTTTCTTT. Protein product: CASSYGIVGGEAFF. The chain has TRBV6-5 and TRBJ1-1; D not certain. Germline V gene lookup returns CDR1 MNHEY and CDR2 SVGAGI. V was trimmed by 2 bases and J by 7 bases, leaving 14 bases between them. The length of the CDR3 is 14 residues.

This clone occurred once. The J gene is TRBJ1-2, the V gene TRBV29-1; 11 positions agree with TRBD1. In germline, CDR1 is SQVTM, CDR2 ANQGSEA. J gave up 0 bases and V 3 bases, and 9 bases lay outside the gene matches. The CDR3 consists of 17 residues. The CDR3 region is CSVDLRDRGTPNYGYTF. Here the CDR3 DNA reads TGCAGCGTTGATCTCCGGGACAGGGGGACGCCTAACTATGGCTACACCTTC.

The chain joins TRBV6-5 to TRBJ1-2; D gene ambiguous. There are 13 residues in the CDR3. Per germline, CDR1 MNHEY and CDR2 SVGAGI. The V and J ends lost 5 bases and 7 bases respectively, with 14 bases between them. The CDR3 protein is CASSTDLNVGYTF. CDR3 in DNA: TGTGCCAGCAGTACGGACTTGAACGTTGGCTACACCTTC.

V gene TRBV12-3 or TRBV12-4 combines with J gene TRBJ1-2; no clear D gene. The V end lost 7 bases, the J end lost 4 bases, and 13 bases lay between the germline ends. The CDR3 runs 13 residues. CDR3 bases: TGTGCCAGCACTAAGGGAGGCAGCTATGGCTACACCTTC. This gives the protein CASTKGGSYGYTF.

This clone was seen only a few times. This chain joins TRBV7-2 and TRBJ1-2; 7 nucleotides agree with TRBD1. Germline V gene sequence: CDR1 SGHTA, CDR2 FQGNSA. Trimming at V came to 3 bases and at J to 4 bases, leaving 8 bases not matched to a gene. This CDR3 comprises 15 residues. The CDR3 protein is CASSFPTGHTYGYTF. The CDR3 nucleotides are TGTGCCAGCAGCTTCCCGACAGGGCACACCTATGGCTACACCTTC.